This T cell receptor (beta chain) appears in the sequencing data of a study of blood T cell repertoires in COVID-19. Researchers sorted participants into cohorts using their self-reported clinical history. Two negative PCRs, clearance, or symptom resolution were required of recovered Cohort 3 donors. Assay used: immunoSEQ multiplex PCR; TCRdb lists only in-frame clones, some missing. The sample comprises about 320,000 clones, approximately 88% of which are singletons, and about 5.2% rests with the top ten. This CDR3 spans 13 amino acids. Trimming removed 3 bases at V and 9 bases at J, with 12 bases between.

This clonotype originated in a man aged 55-75 years who had recovered from COVID-19. Source material: PBMCs or T cells enriched from blood (not recorded which). The chain is built from TRBV12-3 or TRBV12-4 and TRBJ2-1; weak D call: TRBD2 (6 bases). CDR3 DNA sequence: TGTGCCAGCAGTTTTCGCATGGAGGGTGAGCAGTTCTTC. Translated, it gives CASSFRMEGEQFF.